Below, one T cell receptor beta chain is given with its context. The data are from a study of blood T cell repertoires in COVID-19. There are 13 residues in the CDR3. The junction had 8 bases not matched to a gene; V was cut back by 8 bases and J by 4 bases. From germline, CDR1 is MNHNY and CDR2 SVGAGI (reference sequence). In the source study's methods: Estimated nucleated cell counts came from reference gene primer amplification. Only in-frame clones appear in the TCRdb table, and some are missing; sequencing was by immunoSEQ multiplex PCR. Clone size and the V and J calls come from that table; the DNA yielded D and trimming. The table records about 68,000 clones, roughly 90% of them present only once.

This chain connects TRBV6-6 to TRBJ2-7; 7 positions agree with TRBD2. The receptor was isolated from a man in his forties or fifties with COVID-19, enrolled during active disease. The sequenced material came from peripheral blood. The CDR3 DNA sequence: TGTGCCAGCTCAACTAGCGATTTGTACGAGCAGTACTTC. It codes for CASSTSDLYEQYF.